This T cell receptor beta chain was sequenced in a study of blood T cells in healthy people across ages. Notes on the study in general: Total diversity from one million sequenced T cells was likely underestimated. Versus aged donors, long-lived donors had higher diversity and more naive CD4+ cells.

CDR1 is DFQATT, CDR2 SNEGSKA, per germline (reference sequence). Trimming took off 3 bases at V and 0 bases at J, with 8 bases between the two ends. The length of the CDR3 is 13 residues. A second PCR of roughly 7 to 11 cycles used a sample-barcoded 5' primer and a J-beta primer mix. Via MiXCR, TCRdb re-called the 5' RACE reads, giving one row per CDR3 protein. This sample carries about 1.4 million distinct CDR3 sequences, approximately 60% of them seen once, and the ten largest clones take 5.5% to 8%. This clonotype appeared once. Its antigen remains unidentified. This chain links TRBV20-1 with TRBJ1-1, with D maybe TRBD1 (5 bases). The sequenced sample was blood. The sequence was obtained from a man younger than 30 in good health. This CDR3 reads CSASPGLNTEAFF. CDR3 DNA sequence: TGCAGTGCTAGTCCGGGACTGAACACTGAAGCTTTCTTT.